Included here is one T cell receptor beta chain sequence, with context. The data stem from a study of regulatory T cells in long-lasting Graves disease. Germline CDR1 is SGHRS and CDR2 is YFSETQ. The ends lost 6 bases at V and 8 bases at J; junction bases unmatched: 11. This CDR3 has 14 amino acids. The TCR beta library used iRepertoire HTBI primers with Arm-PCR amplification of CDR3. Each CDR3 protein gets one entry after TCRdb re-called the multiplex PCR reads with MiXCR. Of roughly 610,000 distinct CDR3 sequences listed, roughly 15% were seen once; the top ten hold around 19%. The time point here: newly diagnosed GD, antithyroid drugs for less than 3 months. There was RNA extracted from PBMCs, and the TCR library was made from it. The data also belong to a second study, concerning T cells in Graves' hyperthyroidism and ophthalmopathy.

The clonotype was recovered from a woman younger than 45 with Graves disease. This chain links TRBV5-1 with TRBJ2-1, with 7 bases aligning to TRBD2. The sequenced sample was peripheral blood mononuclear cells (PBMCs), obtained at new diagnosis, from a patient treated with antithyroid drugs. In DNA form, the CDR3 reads TGCGCCAGCAAGAGGACTAGTATTAGTGATGAGCAGTTCTTC. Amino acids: CASKRTSISDEQFF.